The source of this T cell receptor beta chain is a study of T-cell reconstitution after alpha-beta-depleted transplantation in children. Library preparation (for TCRbeta) was performed with unique molecular identifiers. TCRdb processed the PCR reads anew with MiXCR; each CDR3 protein has one entry. This sample has around 380,000 distinct CDR3 sequences, with around 9.9% found just once. CDR3 length: 12 amino acids. The ends were cut back, 3 bases at V and 5 bases at J, with 7 bases in the middle. Germline V gene data show CDR1 as LNHNV and CDR2 as YYDKDF (reference sequence). The source material was PBMCs from the stem cell graft donor, sampled from the stem cell graft. The sequence was collected from a human donor who donated a stem cell graft to a child with acute myeloid leukemia. The chain combines TRBV15 with TRBJ2-5; maybe TRBD1 (6 bases). The DNA for the CDR3 is TGTGCCACCAGCAGGGGGGCGGAGACCCAGTACTTC. It encodes CATSRGAETQYF.